This T cell receptor (beta chain) was retrieved from a study of cytomegalovirus exposure and HLA in healthy donors. Whole-study results and caveats: Data from an earlier analysis indicated that most TCR beta V segments were productive either about 90% or about 30% of the time. An Asian-associated ancestry cluster reportedly showed fewer N-insertions than the approximately 620-donor mean in a later analysis.

Germline V gives CDR1 SGHRS, CDR2 YFSETQ. The length of the CDR3 is 16 residues. The primer mix had 60 Vbeta and 13 Jbeta primers. Here immunoSEQ multiplex PCR was the method, and the copy in TCRdb shows in-frame clones only, minus some. The sample carries 150,000 to 200,000 clones, about four fifths recorded once. Worth noting for this clone: Its specificity is unknown.

The V call is TRBV5-1, the J call TRBJ2-5; 8 bases align to TRBD2. The J call is in doubt because the DNA end fits TRBJ2-7 better. Material: PBMCs. The clonotype was recovered from a male donor in good health and CMV-seropositive. The CDR3 DNA reads as TGCGCCAGCAGCTTGGAAGGTAGCGGGGCCACCTACGAGCAGTACTTC. Translating it yields CASSLEGSGATYEQYF.